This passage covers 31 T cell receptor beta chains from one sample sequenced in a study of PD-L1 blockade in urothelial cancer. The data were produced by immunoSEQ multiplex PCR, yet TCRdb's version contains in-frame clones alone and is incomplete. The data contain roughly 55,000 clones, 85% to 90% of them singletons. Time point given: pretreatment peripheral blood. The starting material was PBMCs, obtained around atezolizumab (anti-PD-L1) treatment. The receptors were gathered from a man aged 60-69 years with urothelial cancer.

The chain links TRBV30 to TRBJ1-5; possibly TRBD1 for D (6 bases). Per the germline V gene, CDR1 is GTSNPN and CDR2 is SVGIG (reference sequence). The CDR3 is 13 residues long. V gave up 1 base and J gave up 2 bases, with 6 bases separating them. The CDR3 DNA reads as TGTGCCTGGAGTGCAGGGGGCAATCAGCCCCAGCATTTT. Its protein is CAWSAGGNQPQHF.

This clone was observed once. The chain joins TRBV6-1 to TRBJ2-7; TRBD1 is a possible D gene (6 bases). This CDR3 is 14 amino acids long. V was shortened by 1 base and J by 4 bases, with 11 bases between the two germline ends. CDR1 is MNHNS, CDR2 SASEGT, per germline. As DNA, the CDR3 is TGTGCCAGCAGTGAAGGCGTTAGGGGGTACGAGCAGTACTTC. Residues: CASSEGVRGYEQYF.

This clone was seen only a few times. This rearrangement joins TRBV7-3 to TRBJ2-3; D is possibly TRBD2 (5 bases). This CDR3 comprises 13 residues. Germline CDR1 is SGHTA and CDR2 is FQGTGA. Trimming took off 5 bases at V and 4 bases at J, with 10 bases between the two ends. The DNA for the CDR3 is TGTGCCAGCAGCGCAACGGGGTCAGATACGCAGTATTTT. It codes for CASSATGSDTQYF. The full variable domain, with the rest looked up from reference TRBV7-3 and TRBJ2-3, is GAGVSQTPSNKVTEKGKYVELRCDPISGHTALYWYRQSLGQGPEFLIYFQGTGAADDSGLPNDRFFAVRPEGSVSTLKIQRTERGDSAVYLCASSATGSDTQYFGPGTRLTVL.

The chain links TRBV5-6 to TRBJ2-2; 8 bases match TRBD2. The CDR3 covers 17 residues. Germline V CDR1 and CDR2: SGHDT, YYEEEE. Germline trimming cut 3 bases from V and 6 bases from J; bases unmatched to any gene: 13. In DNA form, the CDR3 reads TGTGCCAGCAGCTATGGGATAGCGGGAATCAGGGCCGGGGAGCTGTTTTTT. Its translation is CASSYGIAGIRAGELFF.

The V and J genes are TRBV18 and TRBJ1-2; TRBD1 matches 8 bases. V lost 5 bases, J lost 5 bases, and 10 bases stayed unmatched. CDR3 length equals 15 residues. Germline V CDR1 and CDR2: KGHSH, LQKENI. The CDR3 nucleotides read TGTGCCAGCTCAGCCGATCGACAGGGGAAATATGGCTACACCTTC. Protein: CASSADRQGKYGYTF.

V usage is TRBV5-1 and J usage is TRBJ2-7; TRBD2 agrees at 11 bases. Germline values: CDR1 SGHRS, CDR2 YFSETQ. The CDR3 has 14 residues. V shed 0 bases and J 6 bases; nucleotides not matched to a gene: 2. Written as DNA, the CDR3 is TGCGCCAGCAGCTTGGGACTAGCGGGGACCGAGCAGTACTTC. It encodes CASSLGLAGTEQYF.

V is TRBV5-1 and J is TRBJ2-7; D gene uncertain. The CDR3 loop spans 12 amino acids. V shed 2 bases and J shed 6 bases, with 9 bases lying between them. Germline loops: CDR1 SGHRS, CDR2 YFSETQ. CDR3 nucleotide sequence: TGCGCCAGCAGCTTCGGTCTGCGCGAGCAGTACTTC. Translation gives CASSFGLREQYF.

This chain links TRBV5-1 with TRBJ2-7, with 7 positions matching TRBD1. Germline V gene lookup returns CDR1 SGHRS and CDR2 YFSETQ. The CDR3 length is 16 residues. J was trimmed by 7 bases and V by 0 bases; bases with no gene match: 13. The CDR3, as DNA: TGCGCCAGCAGCTTGGACTTCCGACAGGGCCTGTGGGAGCAGTACTTC. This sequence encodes CASSLDFRQGLWEQYF.

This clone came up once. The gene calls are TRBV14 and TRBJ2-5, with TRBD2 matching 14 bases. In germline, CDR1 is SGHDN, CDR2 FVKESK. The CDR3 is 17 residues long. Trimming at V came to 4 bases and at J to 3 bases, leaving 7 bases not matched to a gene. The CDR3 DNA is TGTGCCAGCAGCCGATGGACTAGCGGGAGGAATGAAGAGACCCAGTACTTC. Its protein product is CASSRWTSGRNEETQYF.

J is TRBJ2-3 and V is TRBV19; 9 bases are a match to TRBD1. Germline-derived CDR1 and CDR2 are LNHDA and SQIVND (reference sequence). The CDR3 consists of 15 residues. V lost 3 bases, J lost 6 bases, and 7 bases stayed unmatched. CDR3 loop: CASSMWKTGGDTQYF. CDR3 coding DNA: TGTGCCAGTAGTATGTGGAAGACAGGGGGGGATACGCAGTATTTT.

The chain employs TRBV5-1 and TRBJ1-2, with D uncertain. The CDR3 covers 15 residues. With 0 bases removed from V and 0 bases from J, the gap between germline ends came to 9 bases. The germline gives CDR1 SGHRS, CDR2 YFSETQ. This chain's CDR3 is CASSLDTQTNYGYTF. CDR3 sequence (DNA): TGCGCCAGCAGCTTGGACACACAGACTAACTATGGCTACACCTTC.

The CDR3 nucleotides are TGCGCCAGCAGCCTCGGGACAGGGATTAACTATGGCTACACCTTC. This codes for CASSLGTGINYGYTF. The chain uses TRBV5-1 and TRBJ1-2; 9 nucleotides agree with TRBD1. Trimming at V came to 4 bases and at J to 1 base, leaving 5 bases not matched to a gene. Germline V gene sequence: CDR1 SGHRS, CDR2 YFSETQ. This CDR3 spans 15 amino acids.

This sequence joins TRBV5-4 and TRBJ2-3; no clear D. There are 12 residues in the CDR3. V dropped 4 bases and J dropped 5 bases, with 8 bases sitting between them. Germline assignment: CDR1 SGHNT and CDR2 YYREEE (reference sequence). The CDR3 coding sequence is TGTGCCAGCAGCATGAGCGTAGATACGCAGTATTTT. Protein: CASSMSVDTQYF. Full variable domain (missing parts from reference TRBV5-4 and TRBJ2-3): ETGVTQSPTHLIKTRGQQVTLRCSSQSGHNTVSWYQQALGQGPQFIFQYYREEENGRGNFPPRFSGLQFPNYSSELNVNALELDDSALYLCASSMSVDTQYFGPGTRLTVL.

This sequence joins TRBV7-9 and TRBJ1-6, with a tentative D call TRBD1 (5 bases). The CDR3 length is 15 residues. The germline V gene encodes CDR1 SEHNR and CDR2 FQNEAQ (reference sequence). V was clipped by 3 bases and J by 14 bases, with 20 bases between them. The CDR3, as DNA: TGTGCCAGCAGCTTCCCGGGACGGGGGGTTGAGGCCCTCCACTTT. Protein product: CASSFPGRGVEALHF.

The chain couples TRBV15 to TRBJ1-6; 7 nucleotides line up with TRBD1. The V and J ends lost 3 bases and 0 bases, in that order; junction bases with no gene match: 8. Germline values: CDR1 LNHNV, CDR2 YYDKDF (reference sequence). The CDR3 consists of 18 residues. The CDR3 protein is CATSRRAGQSSYNSPLHF. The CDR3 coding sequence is TGTGCCACCAGCAGGAGGGCGGGACAGAGCTCCTATAATTCACCCCTCCACTTT.

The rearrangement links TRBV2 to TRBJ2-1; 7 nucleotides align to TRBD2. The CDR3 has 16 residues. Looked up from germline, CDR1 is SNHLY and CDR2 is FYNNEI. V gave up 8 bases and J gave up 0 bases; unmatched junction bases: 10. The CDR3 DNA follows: TGTGCCAGCGGGGAGAGCGGGACCCGCTCCTACAATGAGCAGTTCTTC. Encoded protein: CASGESGTRSYNEQFF.

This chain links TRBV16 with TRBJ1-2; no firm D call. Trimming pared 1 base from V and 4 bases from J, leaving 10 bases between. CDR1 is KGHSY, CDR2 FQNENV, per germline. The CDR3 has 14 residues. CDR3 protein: CASSQFPGSYGYTF. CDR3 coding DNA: TGTGCCAGCAGCCAATTCCCGGGGAGCTATGGCTACACCTTC.

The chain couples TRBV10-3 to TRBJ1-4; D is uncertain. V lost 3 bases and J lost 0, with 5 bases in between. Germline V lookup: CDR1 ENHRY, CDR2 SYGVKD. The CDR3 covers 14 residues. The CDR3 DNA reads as TGTGCCATCAGTGAAAGAGCAACTAATGAAAAACTGTTTTTT. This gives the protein CAISERATNEKLFF.

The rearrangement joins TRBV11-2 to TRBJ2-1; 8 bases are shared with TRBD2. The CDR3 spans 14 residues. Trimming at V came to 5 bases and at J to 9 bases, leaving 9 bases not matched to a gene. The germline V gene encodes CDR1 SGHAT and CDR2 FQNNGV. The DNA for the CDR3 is TGTGCCAGCAGCCCTGGACTAGCTGATAGTGAGCAGTTCTTC. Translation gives CASSPGLADSEQFF.

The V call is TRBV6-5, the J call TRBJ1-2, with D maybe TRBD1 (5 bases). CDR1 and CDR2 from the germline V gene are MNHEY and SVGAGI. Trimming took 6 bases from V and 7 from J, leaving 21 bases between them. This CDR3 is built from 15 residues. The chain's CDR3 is CASSKTQGIQSGYTF. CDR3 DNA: TGTGCCAGCAGCAAAACGCAGGGAATTCAGTCTGGCTACACCTTC.

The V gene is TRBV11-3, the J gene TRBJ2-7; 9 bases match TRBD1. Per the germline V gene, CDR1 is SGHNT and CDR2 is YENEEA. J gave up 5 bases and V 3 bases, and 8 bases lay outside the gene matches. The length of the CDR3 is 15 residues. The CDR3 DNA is TGTGCCAGCAGCTTCCCGGGACAGGGAGGCCACGAGCAGTACTTC. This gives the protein CASSFPGQGGHEQYF.

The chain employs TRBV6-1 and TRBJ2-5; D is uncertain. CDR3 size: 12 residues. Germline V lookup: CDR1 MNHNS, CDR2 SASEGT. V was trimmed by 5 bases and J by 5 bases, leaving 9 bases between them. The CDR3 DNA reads TGTGCCAGCAGTCCCGAGAAGGAGACCCAGTACTTC. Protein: CASSPEKETQYF.

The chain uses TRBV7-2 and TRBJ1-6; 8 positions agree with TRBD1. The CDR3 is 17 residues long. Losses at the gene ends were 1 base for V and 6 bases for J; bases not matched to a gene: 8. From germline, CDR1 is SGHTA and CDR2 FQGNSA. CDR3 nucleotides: TGTGCCAGCAGCTTAGTTGCAGGGGGCGGGGGTAATTCACCCCTCCACTTT. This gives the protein CASSLVAGGGGNSPLHF.

The CDR3 region is CAWKGGGSPLHF. In DNA, the CDR3 is TGTGCCTGGAAAGGGGGGGGTTCACCCCTCCACTTT. The chain links TRBV30 to TRBJ1-6; a weak D match, TRBD1 (6 bases). Trimming pared 4 bases from V and 9 bases from J, leaving 10 bases between. This CDR3 has 12 residues. Per germline, CDR1 GTSNPN and CDR2 SVGIG (reference sequence).

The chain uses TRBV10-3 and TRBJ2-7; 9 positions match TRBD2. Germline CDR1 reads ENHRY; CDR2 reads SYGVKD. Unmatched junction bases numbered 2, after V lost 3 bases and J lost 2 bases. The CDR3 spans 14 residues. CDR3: CAISDGGRAYEQYF. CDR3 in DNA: TGTGCCATCAGTGACGGCGGGAGGGCCTACGAGCAGTACTTC.

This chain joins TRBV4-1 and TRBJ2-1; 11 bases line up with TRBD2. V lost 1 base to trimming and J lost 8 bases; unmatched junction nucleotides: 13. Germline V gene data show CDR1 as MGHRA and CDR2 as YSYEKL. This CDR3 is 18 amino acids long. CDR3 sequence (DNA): TGCGCCAGCAGCCAAGGGCTAGCGGGGGGCCCGGGGAGGGATGAGCAGTTCTTC. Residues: CASSQGLAGGPGRDEQFF.

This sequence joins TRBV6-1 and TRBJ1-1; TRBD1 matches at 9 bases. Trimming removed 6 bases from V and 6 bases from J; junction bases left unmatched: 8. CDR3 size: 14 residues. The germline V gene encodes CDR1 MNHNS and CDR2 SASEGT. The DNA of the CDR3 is TGTGCCAGCAGGGCGACAGGGGGGTTCGCTGAAGCTTTCTTT. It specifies CASRATGGFAEAFF.

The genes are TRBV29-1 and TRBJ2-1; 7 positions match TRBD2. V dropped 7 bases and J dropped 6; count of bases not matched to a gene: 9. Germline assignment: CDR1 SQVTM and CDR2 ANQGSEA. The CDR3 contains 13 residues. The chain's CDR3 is CSGLGRARNEQFF. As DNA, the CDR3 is TGCAGCGGCCTTGGGAGGGCCCGCAATGAGCAGTTCTTC.

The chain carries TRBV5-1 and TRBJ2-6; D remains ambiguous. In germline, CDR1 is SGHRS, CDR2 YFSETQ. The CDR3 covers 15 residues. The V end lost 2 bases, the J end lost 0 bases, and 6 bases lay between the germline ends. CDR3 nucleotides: TGCGCCAGCAGCTTTGGCAGCTCTGGGGCCAACGTCCTGACTTTC. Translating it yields CASSFGSSGANVLTF. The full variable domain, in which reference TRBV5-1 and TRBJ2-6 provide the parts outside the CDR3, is KAGVTQTPRYLIKTRGQQVTLSCSPISGHRSVSWYQQTPGQGLQFLFEYFSETQRNKGNFPGRFSGRQFSNSRSEMNVSTLELGDSALYLCASSFGSSGANVLTFGAGSRLTVL.

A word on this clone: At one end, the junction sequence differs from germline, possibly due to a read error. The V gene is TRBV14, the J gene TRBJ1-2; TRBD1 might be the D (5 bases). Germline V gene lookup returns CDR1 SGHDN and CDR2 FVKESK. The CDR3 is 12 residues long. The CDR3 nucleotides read TGTGCCAGCAGAACCCCACCAGGGATGCCATTCTTC. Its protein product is CASRTPPGMPFF.

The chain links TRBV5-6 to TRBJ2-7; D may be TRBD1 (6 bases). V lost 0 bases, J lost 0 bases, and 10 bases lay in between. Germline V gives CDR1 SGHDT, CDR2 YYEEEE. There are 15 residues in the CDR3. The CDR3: CASSLVQGSSYEQYF. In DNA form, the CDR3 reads TGTGCCAGCAGCTTGGTGCAGGGGAGCTCCTACGAGCAGTACTTC.